The clone carrying this TCR beta chain has only a few counts. The antigen remains undetermined. Sequencing targeted expressed TCRB transcripts, as all isolated RNA had been reverse transcribed. Libraries were prepared by immunoSEQ multiplex PCR; TCRdb keeps only in-frame clonotypes and omits some of them. The sample holds under 450,000 clones, approximately 15% seen once. This sample stems from a study of beta chain features in type 1 diabetes. Study-wide findings and caveats: Cells expressing TCR highly could be over-represented by cDNA sequencing. It was not settled here whether HLA type affects TCRB rearrangement. A potential PCR bias toward shorter templates would be equal in patient and control samples.

About 100 mL of blood, on average, came from one heparinised draw per donor. The CDR3 covers 13 residues. Trimming removed 1 base at V and 6 bases at J, with 9 bases between. Germline values: CDR1 KGHSH, CDR2 LQKENI. The V call is TRBV18, the J call TRBJ1-2; D perhaps matches TRBD1 (5 bases). What was sequenced was naive CD4+ T cells from blood. The source of this sequence is a woman between 18 and 30 years old in good health. The CDR3 coding sequence is TGTGCCAGCTCACCACAACAGGACGATGGCTACACCTTC. Translation: CASSPQQDDGYTF.